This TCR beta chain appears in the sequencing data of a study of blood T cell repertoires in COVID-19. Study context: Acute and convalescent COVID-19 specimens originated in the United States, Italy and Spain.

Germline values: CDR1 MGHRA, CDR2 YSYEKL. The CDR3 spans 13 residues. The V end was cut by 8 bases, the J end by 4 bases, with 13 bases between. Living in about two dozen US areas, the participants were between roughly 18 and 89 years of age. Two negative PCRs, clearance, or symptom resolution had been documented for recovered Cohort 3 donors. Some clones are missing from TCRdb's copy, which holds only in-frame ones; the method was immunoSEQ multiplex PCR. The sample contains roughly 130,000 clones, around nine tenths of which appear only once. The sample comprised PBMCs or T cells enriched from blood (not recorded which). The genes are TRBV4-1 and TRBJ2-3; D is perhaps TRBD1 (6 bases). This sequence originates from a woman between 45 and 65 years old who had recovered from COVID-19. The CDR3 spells CASGTPNADTQYF. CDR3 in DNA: TGCGCCAGCGGGACACCCAACGCAGATACGCAGTATTTT.